A few counts support the clone carrying this TCR beta chain. The antigen remains unidentified. This specimen belongs to a study of human T cells and chemical hapten exposure. The overall study: Patch tests delivered 0.01% DPC to the upper back and were evaluated at 6 days. Minor pooled library volume differences mainly drove per-sample TCR yield variation.

Source study methods: Per-sample TCR counts ranged from roughly 23,224 to 750,000, median 95,638. TCRdb fed the RACE reads into MiXCR, producing one record per CDR3 protein. These V and J calls rely on TCRdb rather than the paper's analysis. The sample shows roughly 100,000 distinct CDR3 sequences, less than 40% of them seen only once. This CDR3 is 18 amino acids long. Trimming at V came to 3 bases and at J to 0 bases, leaving 11 bases not matched to a gene. Germline V gene sequence: CDR1 DFQATT, CDR2 SNEGSKA (reference sequence). Time point: patch test 3, about 24 weeks after DPC sensitization. Noted treatment: therapeutic diphenylcyclopropenone sensitization with weekly scalp DPC. Study outcomes and limitations: Donors were affected by alopecia, so their immune reaction might vary from that of healthy individuals.

The starting material was whole blood, obtained in connection with sensitization to the hapten diphenylcyclopropenone (DPC). The clonotype comes from a middle-aged man with alopecia areata. Some clones in this sample may be carry-over from other donors' samples. The chain recombines TRBV20-1 with TRBJ2-5; 12 bases are shared with TRBD2. The CDR3 DNA reads TGCAGTGCTAGTACTCCGGGACTAGCGGGCTTACACCAAGAGACCCAGTACTTC. Protein sequence: CSASTPGLAGLHQETQYF.